This T cell receptor (beta chain) was retrieved from a study of cytomegalovirus exposure and HLA in healthy donors. Primers: 60 Vbeta forward and 13 Jbeta reverse. Using immunoSEQ multiplex PCR, the repertoire was profiled, and TCRdb retains in-frame clones only, with some absent. The data hold 150,000 to 200,000 clones, with about 75% observed a single time. This clone came up a few times. Germline CDR1 SQVTM, CDR2 ANQGSEA. V was cut by 3 bases and J by 4 bases, with 9 bases left in between. This CDR3 spans 13 amino acids. This chain uses TRBV29-1 with TRBJ2-2; D is possibly TRBD1 (5 bases). The sequence derives from a man between 18 and 35 years old in good health and CMV-seropositive. The sequencing input was PBMCs. Here the CDR3 DNA reads TGCAGCGTTGAGGCAGGGCGCACCGGGGAGCTGTTTTTT. It encodes CSVEAGRTGELFF.